This TCR beta chain comes out of a study of blood T cells in healthy people across ages. Study in general: Capturing about one barcoded beta molecule per two T cells was achieved by template switching.

A second PCR, run for about 7 to 11 cycles, used a sample-barcoded 5' primer plus a J-beta primer mix. TCRdb recomputed calls from the 5' RACE reads with MiXCR, one row per CDR3 protein. The sample yields 600,000 to 850,000 distinct CDR3 sequences, roughly 25% seen once. No fewer than 6 micrograms of total RNA were isolated from every sample. The same sample was also used in a study of T cells of mothers and their children. That work contributes: Related mother and child pairs showed slightly greater overlap (not significant) than unrelated pairs did.

The specimen sequenced was blood. The source is a boy aged 5-17 years in good health.

The CDR3 region has the DNA TGTGCCAGTAGTAGGACAGCGGGGGACACTGAAGCTTTCTTT. This codes for CASSRTAGDTEAFF. The rearrangement links TRBV19 to TRBJ1-1, with D possibly matching TRBD1 (6 bases). Per germline, CDR1 LNHDA and CDR2 SQIVND (reference sequence). The CDR3 has 14 residues. V was pared by 4 bases and J by 3 bases, with 12 bases between.